This T cell receptor (beta chain) was obtained from a study of cytomegalovirus exposure and HLA in healthy donors. Concerning this clone: What it binds is not known.

This PCR relied on a set of 60 Vbeta primers and 13 Jbeta primers. The data were produced by immunoSEQ multiplex PCR, yet TCRdb's version contains in-frame clones alone and is incomplete. This sample has 150,000 to 200,000 clones, with 79% found just once. Study-wide points: Later on, a genetic analysis was performed. It linked a missense variant in DCLRE1C with V- and J-gene trimming of TCR beta. Most TCR beta V segments were productive about 90% or about 30% of the time in an earlier analysis.

Trimming at V came to 5 bases and at J to 1 base, leaving 11 bases not matched to a gene. CDR3 length: 17 residues. Germline V gene lookup returns CDR1 MNHEY and CDR2 SMNVEV (reference sequence). Sample: PBMCs. This chain links TRBV27 with TRBJ1-2, with TRBD1 matching over 9 bases. The sequence came from a girl aged 5-17 years in good health and CMV-seropositive. CDR3 amino acids: CASSPPSRQGGNYGYTF. In DNA form, the CDR3 reads TGTGCCAGCAGTCCCCCCTCCAGACAGGGGGGTAACTATGGCTACACCTTC.